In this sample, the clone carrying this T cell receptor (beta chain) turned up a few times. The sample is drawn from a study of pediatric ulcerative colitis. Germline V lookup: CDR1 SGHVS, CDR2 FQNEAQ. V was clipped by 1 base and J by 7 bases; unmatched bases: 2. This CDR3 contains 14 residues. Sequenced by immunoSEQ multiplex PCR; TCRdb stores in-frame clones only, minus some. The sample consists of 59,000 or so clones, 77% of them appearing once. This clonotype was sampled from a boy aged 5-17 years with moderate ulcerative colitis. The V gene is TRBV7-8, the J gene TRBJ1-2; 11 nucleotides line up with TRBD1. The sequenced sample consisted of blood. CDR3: CASSLGTGGFGYTF. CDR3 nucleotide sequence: TGTGCCAGCAGCTTAGGGACAGGGGGCTTTGGCTACACCTTC. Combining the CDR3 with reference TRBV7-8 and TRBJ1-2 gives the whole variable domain GAGVSQSPRYKVAKRGQDVALRCDPISGHVSLFWYQQALGQGPEFLTYFQNEAQLDKSGLPSDRFFAERPEGSVSTLKIQRTQQEDSAVYLCASSLGTGGFGYTFGSGTRLTVV.